One sample yielded the 16 T cell receptor beta chains listed below, sequenced in a study of T cell clonotyping in hematopoietic cell transplantation. Assay: immunoSEQ multiplex PCR; the TCRdb copy retains only in-frame clones and omits some. This table has under 10,000 clones, less than 90% appearing once. Here the sequenced sample was PBMCs, taken 180 days after allogeneic stem cell transplant. All receptors come from a human patient who had an allogeneic stem cell transplant, so the T cells may come from the graft donor. The donor label of this sample is uncertain. Some clones in this sample may be carry-over from other donors' samples.

The rearrangement links TRBV14 to TRBJ1-4; D is unclear. The CDR3 runs to 15 residues. Trimming removed 4 bases at V and 7 bases at J, with 16 bases between. CDR1 is SGHDN and CDR2 is FVKESK in the germline V gene. This chain's CDR3 is CASSPMTRTGEKLFF. CDR3 in DNA: TGTGCCAGCAGCCCGATGACACGGACGGGTGAAAAACTGTTTTTT.

The chain is built from TRBV9 and TRBJ1-2, with D perhaps matching TRBD1 (6 bases). V lost 0 bases and J lost 6, with 12 bases in between. Germline lookup yields CDR1 SGDLS and CDR2 YYNGEE. The CDR3 runs 14 residues. CDR3 DNA: TGTGCCAGCAGCGTAGGGGGGCGGATGAATGGCTACACCTTC. Translating it yields CASSVGGRMNGYTF.

The rearrangement uses TRBV2 and TRBJ1-4, with 8 bases identical to TRBD1. The trim removed 5 bases at V and 6 bases at J, leaving 8 bases unmatched. The CDR3 totals 15 residues. CDR1 is SNHLY and CDR2 is FYNNEI in the germline V gene. The CDR3 spells CASSLGQGEDEKLFF. DNA of the CDR3: TGTGCCAGCAGTCTCGGACAGGGTGAGGATGAAAAACTGTTTTTT.

The J gene is TRBJ2-1, the V gene TRBV20-1; D not resolved. The CDR3 consists of 10 residues. The germline V gene encodes CDR1 DFQATT and CDR2 SNEGSKA (reference sequence). The V gene lost 4 bases and the J gene lost 9 bases, with 7 bases spanning the gap. As DNA, the CDR3 is TGCAGTGCTATAGCCTTTGAGCAGTTCTTC. Protein product: CSAIAFEQFF.

The chain employs TRBV6-5 and TRBJ2-7; perhaps D is TRBD1 or TRBD2 (5 bases each). Per the germline V gene, CDR1 is MNHEY and CDR2 is SVGAGI. The CDR3 extends over 15 amino acids. V was trimmed by 4 bases and J by 3 bases, leaving 16 bases between them. The DNA of the CDR3 is TGTGCCAGCAGTTCCCCCCCGAGAGGGGACTACGAGCAGTACTTC. Residues: CASSSPPRGDYEQYF.

This clone was recorded a few times. The V gene is TRBV4-1, the J gene TRBJ1-2, with D possibly being TRBD1 (5 bases). This CDR3 is built from 16 residues. Deletions cut 0 bases from V and 4 bases from J, with 15 bases between. Germline-derived CDR1 and CDR2 are MGHRA and YSYEKL. The CDR3 sequence: CASSQEKGVPSYGYTF. CDR3 DNA: TGCGCCAGCAGCCAAGAAAAAGGGGTCCCCAGCTATGGCTACACCTTC.

The chain couples TRBV30 to TRBJ1-1; possibly TRBD1 for D (5 bases). Germline lookup yields CDR1 GTSNPN and CDR2 SVGIG (reference sequence). Trimming pared 2 bases from V and 7 bases from J, leaving 8 bases between. The CDR3 runs to 11 residues. CDR3 protein: CAWSYRIEAFF. CDR3 sequence (DNA): TGTGCCTGGAGTTACAGGATTGAAGCTTTCTTT.

The rearrangement uses TRBV7-8 and TRBJ1-2, with 8 bases aligning to TRBD1. The germline V gene encodes CDR1 SGHVS and CDR2 FQNEAQ. The V segment lost 3 bases and the J segment 8 bases; nucleotides outside the gene matches: 8. The CDR3 loop spans 14 amino acids. The CDR3 sequence: CASSLDREPWGYTF. CDR3 bases: TGTGCCAGCAGCTTGGACAGGGAACCTTGGGGCTACACCTTC. Complete variable domain (other parts from reference TRBV7-8 and TRBJ1-2): GAGVSQSPRYKVAKRGQDVALRCDPISGHVSLFWYQQALGQGPEFLTYFQNEAQLDKSGLPSDRFFAERPEGSVSTLKIQRTQQEDSAVYLCASSLDREPWGYTFGSGTRLTVV.

This rearrangement joins TRBV7-9 to TRBJ1-4, with TRBD1 matching over 8 bases. CDR3 size: 16 residues. Germline V gives CDR1 SEHNR, CDR2 FQNEAQ (reference sequence). J gave up 6 bases and V 5 bases, and 11 bases lay outside the gene matches. CDR3 sequence (DNA): TGTGCCAGCAGCCGACCCCCCGGGACAGGTGATGAAAAACTGTTTTTT. Its translation is CASSRPPGTGDEKLFF.

This chain joins TRBV6-1 and TRBJ2-5; D perhaps matches TRBD2 (7 bases). Trimming shortened V by 2 bases and J by 5 bases, and 15 bases separated the two germline ends. CDR3 size: 15 residues. Germline V gives CDR1 MNHNS, CDR2 SASEGT. CDR3 nucleotide sequence: TGTGCCAGCAGTGAAATGTCGGGGGGCGCGGAGACCCAGTACTTC. Residues: CASSEMSGGAETQYF.

The count of this clone is one. CDR3 protein: CASNRQGSGQPQHF. The DNA for the CDR3 is TGTGCCAGTAACCGACAGGGTTCAGGTCAGCCCCAGCATTTT. The chain carries TRBV19 and TRBJ1-5, with 7 bases identical to TRBD1. The CDR3 is made up of 14 amino acids. The germline gives CDR1 LNHDA, CDR2 SQIVND (reference sequence). The junction had 9 bases not matched to a gene; V was cut back by 7 bases and J by 6 bases.

The chain uses TRBV5-4 and TRBJ1-4, with a weak D call TRBD1 (6 bases). Germline values: CDR1 SGHNT, CDR2 YYREEE (reference sequence). V dropped 4 bases and J dropped 5 bases, with 12 bases sitting between them. This CDR3 region has 14 residues. This chain's CDR3 is CASSADSLNEKLFF. The CDR3 nucleotides are TGTGCCAGCAGCGCGGACAGCCTAAATGAAAAACTGTTTTTT.

The rearrangement links TRBV11-2 to TRBJ2-5; TRBD1 or TRBD2 may be the D gene (5 bases each). Germline CDR1 and CDR2: SGHAT and FQNNGV. Trimming took 1 base from V and 5 from J, leaving 8 bases between them. There are 13 residues in the CDR3. For the CDR3, the DNA is TGTGCCAGCAGCTTAGCAGGGACCGAGACCCAGTACTTC. It is translated as CASSLAGTETQYF.

This clone ranks as hyperexpanded. CDR3 nucleotides: TGTGCCAGCAGTTACTCGAACACAGGGATAGATCAGCCCCAGCATTTT. It codes for CASSYSNTGIDQPQHF. V is TRBV6-6 and J is TRBJ1-5; D perhaps matches TRBD1 (6 bases). The V gene lost 0 bases and the J gene lost 5 bases, with 14 bases spanning the gap. The CDR3 extends over 16 amino acids. Per germline, CDR1 MNHNY and CDR2 SVGAGI (reference sequence).

The chain combines TRBV6-6 with TRBJ1-5; 8 bases agree with TRBD1. The germline CDR1 and CDR2 sequences are MNHNY and SVGAGI (reference sequence). The V segment lost 5 bases and the J segment 2 bases; nucleotides outside the gene matches: 2. The CDR3 runs 14 residues. CDR3 sequence: CASSKGQGNQPQHF. The CDR3 DNA follows: TGTGCCAGCAGTAAGGGACAGGGCAATCAGCCCCAGCATTTT.

This chain connects TRBV7-2 to TRBJ1-1; tentatively, D is TRBD1 (6 bases). The V gene lost 5 bases and the J gene lost 7 bases, with 14 bases spanning the gap. This CDR3 comprises 13 residues. Per the germline V gene, CDR1 is SGHTA and CDR2 is FQGNSA. CDR3 amino acids: CASSLNTGFEAFF. CDR3 DNA: TGTGCCAGCAGCCTCAACACAGGGTTTGAAGCTTTCTTT.